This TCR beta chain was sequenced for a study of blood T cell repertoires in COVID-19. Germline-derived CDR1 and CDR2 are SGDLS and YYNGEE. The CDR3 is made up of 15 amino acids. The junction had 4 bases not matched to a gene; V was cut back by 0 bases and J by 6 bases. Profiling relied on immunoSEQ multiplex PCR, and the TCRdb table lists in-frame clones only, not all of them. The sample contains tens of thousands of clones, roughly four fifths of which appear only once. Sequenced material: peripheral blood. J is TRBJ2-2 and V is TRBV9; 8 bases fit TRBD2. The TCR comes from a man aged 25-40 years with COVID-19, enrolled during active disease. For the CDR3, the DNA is TGTGCCAGCAGCGTAGCGAGCGGGAGTTCCGGGGAGCTGTTTTTT. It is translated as CASSVASGSSGELFF.